The 27 T cell receptor beta chains below come from one sample, sequenced in a study of T cell changes during pregnancy in multiple sclerosis (dated by TCRdb to the late 2010s). Preparation of the library involved the immunoSEQ multiplex PCR assay. In TCRdb, the immuneACCESS table is reduced to in-frame sequences with V and J assigned. These tables do not hold every clone; where another copy was compared, an unresolved V gene accounts for under half, and the others remain unexplained. The sample contains some 60,000 clones, about 93% of them found a single time. Of the sample, approximately 0.35% falls within the top ten clones. Sequences were derived from CD4+ T cells from peripheral blood mononuclear cells, sampled before pregnancy. The receptors stem from a female donor with multiple sclerosis, enrolled in a pregnancy study.

This clone was seen more than once but under ten times. The chain recombines TRBV25-1 with TRBJ1-1, with 7 bases aligning to TRBD1. The CDR3 covers 13 residues. Trimming took 3 bases from V and 4 from J; bases not matched to a gene: 2. Germline V gene lookup returns CDR1 MGHDK and CDR2 SYGVNS. The CDR3 coding sequence is TGTGCCAGCAGTGAGAGGGGGCTCACTGAAGCTTTCTTT. Translated: CASSERGLTEAFF.

The CDR3 coding sequence is TGTGCCAGCTCACCACCGACCGACAGGGGCGCCAACGTCCTGACTTTC. The encoded protein is CASSPPTDRGANVLTF. The genes are TRBV18 and TRBJ2-6; 8 bases fit TRBD1. CDR3 size: 16 residues. Germline trimming cut 0 bases from V and 7 bases from J; bases unmatched to any gene: 5. Germline assignment: CDR1 KGHSH and CDR2 LQKENI.

The chain uses TRBV10-1 and TRBJ2-3; tentatively, D is TRBD1 (6 bases). CDR3 length equals 18 residues. CDR1 is WNHNN and CDR2 is SYGVQD in the germline V gene (reference sequence). The V end was cut by 0 bases, the J end by 2 bases, with 18 bases between. The CDR3, as DNA: TGCGCCAGCAGTGAGTCGAAAGTGGACAGAGAGAACACAGATACGCAGTATTTT. Translated, it gives CASSESKVDRENTDTQYF.

This chain connects TRBV6-1 to TRBJ2-4, with a tentative D call TRBD2 (6 bases). Germline values: CDR1 MNHNS, CDR2 SASEGT. This CDR3 region has 14 residues. Trimming removed 8 bases at V and 0 bases at J, with 11 bases between. Here the CDR3 DNA reads TGTGCCAGCTGCGGGGCGCGAGCCAAAAACATTCAGTACTTC. Encoded protein: CASCGARAKNIQYF.

The gene calls are TRBV20-1 and TRBJ1-1; D uncertain. Germline lookup yields CDR1 DFQATT and CDR2 SNEGSKA (reference sequence). The CDR3 extends over 11 amino acids. V lost 5 bases and J lost 7, with 11 bases in between. The CDR3 sequence is CSARERDEAFF. The CDR3 nucleotides are TGCAGTGCTCGGGAGAGGGATGAAGCTTTCTTT.

This clone was counted once. This chain connects TRBV28 to TRBJ2-1, with D perhaps matching TRBD2 (5 bases). This CDR3 region has 17 residues. Trimming pared 5 bases from V and 2 bases from J, leaving 19 bases between. The germline V gene has CDR1 MDHEN and CDR2 SYDVKM. The CDR3 protein is CASSPIRSPGTYNEQFF. CDR3 bases: TGTGCCAGCAGTCCTATACGGTCACCGGGAACCTACAATGAGCAGTTCTTC.

The chain uses TRBV5-1 and TRBJ2-5; D perhaps matches TRBD1 (6 bases). This CDR3 spans 15 amino acids. Germline lookup yields CDR1 SGHRS and CDR2 YFSETQ. The V gene lost 4 bases and the J gene lost 4 bases, with 17 bases spanning the gap. This CDR3 is CASSTGVQGAETQYF. In DNA, the CDR3 is TGCGCCAGCAGCACTGGAGTACAGGGTGCAGAGACCCAGTACTTC.

The chain recombines TRBV15 with TRBJ2-1; 9 positions agree with TRBD2. The germline V gene encodes CDR1 LNHNV and CDR2 YYDKDF (reference sequence). This CDR3 comprises 15 residues. V lost 1 base, J lost 7 bases, and 5 bases stayed unmatched. This CDR3 reads CATSRGREGLNEQFF. The CDR3, as DNA: TGTGCCACCAGCAGAGGGCGGGAGGGCCTAAATGAGCAGTTCTTC.

On this clone itself: In the same sample, other DNA sequences code for this CDR3. V usage is TRBV5-1 and J usage is TRBJ1-1; D not resolved. V lost 5 bases and J lost 0, with 8 bases in between. CDR1 and CDR2 (germline): SGHRS, YFSETQ. The CDR3 length is 13 residues. The CDR3 loop reads CASRGRLNTEAFF. Written as DNA, the CDR3 is TGCGCCAGCAGAGGGAGACTGAACACTGAAGCTTTCTTT.

The chain employs TRBV25-1 and TRBJ1-2; weak D call: TRBD1 (5 bases). V lost 3 bases and J lost 10, with 18 bases in between. The germline V gene has CDR1 MGHDK and CDR2 SYGVNS. The CDR3 spans 14 residues. The CDR3 region has the DNA TGTGCCAGCAGTGAGGTAGCTACAGGAGATCACTACACCTTC. Encoded protein: CASSEVATGDHYTF.

The J gene is TRBJ2-5, the V gene TRBV7-8; 13 bases match TRBD2. The junction had 8 bases not matched to a gene; V was cut back by 3 bases and J by 4 bases. The CDR3 is 17 residues long. Germline CDR1 is SGHVS and CDR2 is FQNEAQ. The CDR3 loop is CASSFSRTSGSGETQYF. DNA for the CDR3: TGTGCCAGCAGCTTCTCAAGGACTAGCGGGAGCGGAGAGACCCAGTACTTC.

The chain uses TRBV4-1 and TRBJ1-1; 7 bases are shared with TRBD1. This CDR3 is 16 amino acids long. Germline V gene data show CDR1 as MGHRA and CDR2 as YSYEKL. Losses at the gene ends were 4 bases for V and 5 bases for J; bases not matched to a gene: 13. The CDR3 nucleotides read TGCGCCAGCAGCCCGATCCTCCGGGACAGAGGAACTGAAGCTTTCTTT. This encodes CASSPILRDRGTEAFF.

The genes are TRBV28 and TRBJ1-2, with TRBD1 matching over 10 bases. This CDR3 has 15 residues. V was clipped by 2 bases and J by 2 bases; unmatched bases: 2. The germline CDR1 and CDR2 sequences are MDHEN and SYDVKM. This CDR3 reads CASSLGTGVNYGYTF. In nucleotides, the CDR3 is TGTGCCAGCAGTTTAGGGACAGGGGTGAACTATGGCTACACCTTC.

The V gene is TRBV27, the J gene TRBJ2-7; 7 bases line up with TRBD1. The CDR3 sequence is 14 residues long. Trimming removed 3 bases from V and 6 bases from J; junction bases left unmatched: 8. Germline assignment: CDR1 MNHEY and CDR2 SMNVEV (reference sequence). CDR3 sequence (DNA): TGTGCCAGCAGTTTTATACAGGGGCATGGCGAGCAGTACTTC. Residues: CASSFIQGHGEQYF.

This clone has only one observation. CDR3 sequence: CASSQYPTIGSSYEQYF. DNA for the CDR3: TGCGCCAGCAGCCAATATCCTACAATCGGGAGCTCCTACGAGCAGTACTTC. The chain recombines TRBV4-3 with TRBJ2-7; D possibly corresponds to TRBD2 (6 bases). The CDR3 is 17 residues long. CDR1 and CDR2 from the germline V gene are LGHNA and YSLEER. V was pared by 2 bases and J by 0 bases, with 17 bases between.

The J gene is TRBJ2-5, the V gene TRBV29-1; TRBD2 matches 12 bases. The CDR3 runs to 15 residues. Germline trimming cut 4 bases from V and 1 base from J; bases unmatched to any gene: 4. Germline CDR1 is SQVTM and CDR2 is ANQGSEA. DNA for the CDR3: TGCAGCGTTGCCCCTAGCGGGAGGGCCCAAGAGACCCAGTACTTC. It yields the protein CSVAPSGRAQETQYF.

V and J are TRBV4-1 and TRBJ2-3, with 10 bases lining up with TRBD2. CDR1 and CDR2 from the germline V gene are MGHRA and YSYEKL. The CDR3 covers 20 residues. J was trimmed by 3 bases and V by 0 bases; bases with no gene match: 15. The CDR3 loop is CASSQEPPTRAGGGTDTQYF. The DNA of the CDR3 is TGCGCCAGCAGCCAAGAGCCCCCGACCCGAGCGGGAGGGGGGACAGATACGCAGTATTTT.

The rearrangement uses TRBV7-2 and TRBJ2-7, with 13 bases that match TRBD2. The junction had 12 bases not matched to a gene; V was cut back by 4 bases and J by 0 bases. This CDR3 is built from 19 residues. From germline, CDR1 is SGHTA and CDR2 FQGNSA. The CDR3, as DNA: TGTGCCAGCAGCTACCTTTCTGGACTAGCGGGAGTGGGCTCCTACGAGCAGTACTTC. Protein product: CASSYLSGLAGVGSYEQYF.

The rearrangement uses TRBV19 and TRBJ1-2; 8 positions agree with TRBD1. Trimming cost V 1 base and J 8 bases; bases outside gene matches: 6. Germline V CDR1 and CDR2: LNHDA, SQIVND (reference sequence). This CDR3 is built from 14 residues. CDR3 bases: TGTGCCAGTAGTATAGTCTCAGGGGGCGGAGGCTACACCTTC. Encoded protein: CASSIVSGGGGYTF.

This clone was found a few times. This chain connects TRBV4-2 to TRBJ2-2; possibly TRBD1 for D (7 bases). Trimming removed 2 bases at V and 4 bases at J, with 14 bases between. Looked up from germline, CDR1 is LGHNA and CDR2 is YNFKEQ. This CDR3 spans 16 amino acids. CDR3 bases: TGTGCCAGCAGCCAATCCCCGCAGGGGGGCACCGGGGAGCTGTTTTTT. It is translated as CASSQSPQGGTGELFF.

This chain joins TRBV7-2 and TRBJ1-3, with TRBD1 matching over 9 bases. After removal of 4 bases from V and 1 base from J, the junction contained 2 bases not matched to a gene. CDR3 length: 15 residues. Germline CDR1 reads SGHTA; CDR2 reads FQGNSA. The CDR3 loop is CASSSGQGSGNTIYF. CDR3 sequence (DNA): TGTGCCAGCAGCTCGGGACAGGGATCTGGAAACACCATATATTTT.

This sequence joins TRBV21-1 and TRBJ1-4. TRBV21-1 is designated a pseudogene. The CDR3 loop spans 18 amino acids. The CDR3 sequence: CASSKVKAFALFNEKLFF. CDR3 sequence (DNA): TGTGCCAGCAGCAAAGTTAAAGCTTTTGCTTTGTTTAATGAAAAACTGTTTTTT.

The chain employs TRBV5-4 and TRBJ2-5; 8 bases match TRBD1. Gene TRBJ2-7 matches the end of the DNA better, so the J call may be wrong. The germline V gene has CDR1 SGHNT and CDR2 YYREEE (reference sequence). The CDR3 has 15 residues. The CDR3 spells CASRLDRGSSVEQYF. The DNA for the CDR3 is TGTGCCAGCAGGTTAGACAGGGGCTCTTCTGTCGAGCAGTACTTC.

The V and J genes are TRBV5-4 and TRBJ2-7; TRBD2 matches 9 bases. Germline V lookup: CDR1 SGHNT, CDR2 YYREEE (reference sequence). The CDR3 is 16 residues long. J was trimmed by 7 bases and V by 5 bases; bases with no gene match: 16. The CDR3 DNA sequence: TGTGCCAGCAGTTTAGCTAGCGGGATTGGGGCTAAGGAGCAGTACTTC. Encoded protein: CASSLASGIGAKEQYF.

The chain joins TRBV7-9 to TRBJ2-7; 7 bases agree with TRBD1. The CDR3 has 15 residues. From germline, CDR1 is SEHNR and CDR2 FQNEAQ (reference sequence). Trimming took 1 base from V and 4 from J; bases not matched to a gene: 7. The chain's CDR3 is CASSLVGQGDYEQYF. CDR3 in DNA: TGTGCCAGCAGCTTAGTTGGTCAGGGGGATTACGAGCAGTACTTC.

J is TRBJ2-1 and V is TRBV7-2, with 13 bases identical to TRBD2. Germline V gene sequence: CDR1 SGHTA, CDR2 FQGNSA. V trimming: 4 bases; J trimming: 7 bases; junction bases outside the gene matches: 16. There are 19 residues in the CDR3. The chain's CDR3 is CASSSIRGLAGVSYNEQFF. The CDR3 DNA is TGTGCCAGCAGCTCCATACGCGGACTAGCGGGAGTCTCGTATAATGAGCAGTTCTTC.

This chain connects TRBV4-1 to TRBJ2-3; 9 nucleotides match TRBD2. V lost 1 base to trimming and J lost 4 bases; unmatched junction nucleotides: 0. Germline loops: CDR1 MGHRA, CDR2 YSYEKL. The CDR3 length is 14 residues. CDR3 sequence reads: CASSQGLAADTQYF. CDR3 nucleotide sequence: TGCGCCAGCAGCCAAGGACTAGCGGCAGATACGCAGTATTTT.